The T cell receptor (beta chain) described here comes from a study of beta chain features in type 1 diabetes. About the research overall: Healthy donors, compared against patients, showed similar age, gender and cell yields.

Germline lookup yields CDR1 GTSNPN and CDR2 SVGIG (reference sequence). Trimming cost V 2 bases and J 4 bases, with 9 bases left between them. The CDR3 spans 12 residues. Each donor gave one heparinised blood draw averaging roughly 100 mL. Expressed TCRB transcripts were sequenced after all isolated RNA was converted to cDNA. Assay used: immunoSEQ multiplex PCR; TCRdb lists only in-frame clones, some missing. The data contain roughly 500,000 clones, about 10% of them singletons. This clone came up a few times. Antigen: not known. Regarding the study as a whole: Sequencing the cDNA could make cells with high TCR expression show up more than they should.

Sequencing was carried out using naive CD4+ T cells from blood. The receptor's source is a woman aged 18-29 years in good health. This chain uses TRBV30 with TRBJ2-7; a possible D gene is TRBD1 (6 bases). The CDR3 nucleotides read TGTGCCTGGAGTTTAACAGGGTACGAGCAGTACTTC. This gives the protein CAWSLTGYEQYF. The whole variable domain, remainder taken from reference TRBV30 and TRBJ2-7, is SQTIHQWPATLVQPVGSPLSLECTVEGTSNPNLYWYRQAAGRGLQLLFYSVGIGQISSEVPQNLSASRPQDRQFILSSKKLLLSDSGFYLCAWSLTGYEQYFGPGTRLTVT.